These T cell receptor beta chains were read from a single sample in a study of neurological immune-mediated disorders. TCRdb re-called the 5' RACE reads with MiXCR, one entry per CDR3 protein. The sample records just under 60,000 distinct CDR3 sequences, approximately 3.5% being singletons. The specimen sequenced was PBMCs. The receptors were sampled from a woman younger than 45 with multiple sclerosis. The CDR3 runs from the conserved cysteine through the conserved F or W. A D gene is named only where the DNA matches it firmly. Clone size is not always given. Where it is, it says once, few, many or a class for expanded clones.

V gene	clone size	D gene	J gene	CDR3 protein
TRBV20-1	many	-	TRBJ1-2	CSAREQQGYYGYTF
TRBV7-9	few	TRBD2	TRBJ2-1	CASSSWRESRNEQFF
TRBV20-1	few	-	TRBJ2-3	CSGRRGSFTDTQYF
TRBV5-1	many	TRBD2	TRBJ2-1	CASSLEAGSSYNEQFF
TRBV27	many	TRBD1	TRBJ2-3	CASRGDRVHTDTQYF
TRBV11-2	many	TRBD2	TRBJ2-3	CASSLGLGLAGAYTDTQYF
TRBV27	many	TRBD2	TRBJ2-7	CASSLASGFYEQYF
TRBV5-1	many	TRBD1	TRBJ2-1	CASSTGQGNYNEQFF
TRBV5-6	many	-	TRBJ2-7	CASSLSRYEQYF
TRBV6-5	many	-	TRBJ1-2	CASTAAANYGYTF
TRBV5-1	-	TRBD2	TRBJ2-5	CASGSLAGAEGTQYF
TRBV29-1	many	TRBD1	TRBJ2-5	CSVERPGQGVPQYF
TRBV5-1	many	-	TRBJ2-1	CASSLAIGTYNEQFF
TRBV7-2	many	TRBD2	TRBJ2-7	CASSFLAGGPREQYF
TRBV28	-	-	TRBJ1-5	CASNPGRSGNQPQNF
TRBV15	many	-	TRBJ2-7	CATSSTGSPGEQYF
TRBV7-9	many	TRBD2	TRBJ2-1	CASLTSGGAIYEQFF
TRBV20-1	many	TRBD2	TRBJ2-1	CSANSGSYNEQFF
TRBV5-1	-	-	TRBJ2-1	CASSSYYGEQFF
TRBV4-3	few	-	TRBJ2-1	CASSQDSRNSEQFF
TRBV12-3/TRBV12-4	many	-	TRBJ1-1	CASSSLGGVSIMNTEAFF
TRBV9	many	-	TRBJ1-1	CASSPQGSGTEAFF
TRBV5-1	many	-	TRBJ1-2	CASSLGLRDNGYTF
TRBV10-3	many	-	TRBJ1-5	CAISEGGPGHLSNQPQHF
TRBV9	-	TRBD2	TRBJ2-1	CASSVSAGGPGEQFF
TRBV3-1	many	TRBD2	TRBJ2-1	CASSQDPGRHNEQFF
TRBV20-1	few	TRBD2	TRBJ2-7	CSARASGTYEQYF
TRBV5-5	many	-	TRBJ2-3	CASSTGGASTDTQYF
TRBV20-1	many	-	TRBJ1-2	CSARDSLAGLGYTF
TRBV5-6	many	TRBD1	TRBJ2-7	CASSLGLGPQGYEQYF
TRBV20-1	many	TRBD2	TRBJ2-7	CSASTSGVYEEQYF
TRBV6-5	many	-	TRBJ2-3	CASNRLGTDTQYF
TRBV12-3/TRBV12-4	few	-	TRBJ2-1	CASRLWGDEQFF
TRBV7-2	many	-	TRBJ2-1	CASSSDFTYNEQFF